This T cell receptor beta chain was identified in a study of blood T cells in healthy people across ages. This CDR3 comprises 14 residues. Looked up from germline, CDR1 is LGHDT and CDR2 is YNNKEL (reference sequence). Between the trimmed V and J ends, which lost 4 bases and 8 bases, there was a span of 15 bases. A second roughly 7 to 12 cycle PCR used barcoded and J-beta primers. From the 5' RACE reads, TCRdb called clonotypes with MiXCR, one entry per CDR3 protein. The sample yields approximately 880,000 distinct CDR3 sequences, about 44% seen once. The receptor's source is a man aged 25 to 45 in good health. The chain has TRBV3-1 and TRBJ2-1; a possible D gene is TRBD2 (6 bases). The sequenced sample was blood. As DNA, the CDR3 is TGTGCCAGCAGCCGCACGGGGGATCGCTATGAGCAGTTCTTC. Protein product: CASSRTGDRYEQFF.